The 29 T cell receptor beta chains in this list originate from one sample, sequenced in a study of cytomegalovirus exposure and HLA in healthy donors. 13 Jbeta primers and 60 Vbeta primers were used for the PCR. Profiled with immunoSEQ multiplex PCR; TCRdb holds only in-frame clones, not every one. The sample contains fewer than 250,000 clones, about 76% of which appear only once. What was sequenced was PBMCs. The receptors originated from a woman in her forties or fifties in good health and CMV-seronegative.

The rearrangement links TRBV6-5 to TRBJ2-5; 9 bases map to TRBD2. The J call may be incorrect, as the DNA end agrees better with TRBJ2-7. This CDR3 contains 14 residues. Germline V lookup: CDR1 MNHEY, CDR2 SVGAGI. The CDR3 loop reads CASSYSSGSDEQYF. For the CDR3, the DNA is TGTGCCAGCAGTTACTCTAGCGGGAGCGACGAGCAGTACTTC.

This clone was counted only a few times. This chain connects TRBV7-8 to TRBJ1-5; D is possibly TRBD1 (6 bases). The germline V gene has CDR1 SGHVS and CDR2 FQNEAQ. The CDR3 is 16 residues long. Trimming removed 2 bases at V and 0 bases at J, with 11 bases between. CDR3 coding DNA: TGTGCCAGCAGCTTAAGGGACATAAATAGCAATCAGCCCCAGCATTTT. Protein: CASSLRDINSNQPQHF.

This clone was observed a single time. V gene TRBV7-2 combines with J gene TRBJ2-1, with unresolved D. This CDR3 spans 12 amino acids. Trimming removed 5 bases from V and 10 bases from J, with 12 bases in between. The germline CDR1 and CDR2 sequences are SGHTA and FQGNSA. CDR3 protein: CASSPLGREQFF. The CDR3 DNA is TGTGCCAGCAGCCCTCTTGGCAGGGAGCAGTTCTTC.

The chain employs TRBV6-7 and TRBJ2-1, with D possibly TRBD1 on 6 matching bases. TRBV6-7 is an ORF, and what it does is uncertain. The CDR3 runs 15 residues. Trimming left V 8 bases short and J 0 bases short, with 14 bases between. CDR3 sequence reads: CASAPDRYSYNEQFF. As DNA, the CDR3 is TGTGCCAGCGCACCGGACAGATACTCCTACAATGAGCAGTTCTTC.

The chain has TRBV4-1 and TRBJ1-2; 9 nucleotides match TRBD1. Germline V gives CDR1 MGHRA, CDR2 YSYEKL. This CDR3 contains 14 residues. After removal of 0 bases from V and 7 bases from J, the junction contained 3 bases not matched to a gene. CDR3 nucleotide sequence: TGCGCCAGCAGCCAAGAACAGGGGGCGATTGGCTACACCTTC. Its translation: CASSQEQGAIGYTF.

This chain links TRBV7-2 with TRBJ2-7; D possibly corresponds to TRBD1 (6 bases). V lost 6 bases and J lost 1, with 16 bases in between. There are 15 residues in the CDR3. Germline V lookup: CDR1 SGHTA, CDR2 FQGNSA. CDR3 DNA: TGTGCCAGCAGTCAACCAGGGGCCATATCCTACGAGCAGTACTTC. Amino acids: CASSQPGAISYEQYF.

The chain recombines TRBV7-6 with TRBJ1-3, with D possibly TRBD1 on 5 matching bases. The CDR3 sequence is 15 residues long. Germline CDR1 reads SGHVS; CDR2 reads FNYEAQ. Trimming took 4 bases from V and 2 from J, leaving 12 bases between them. The chain's CDR3 is CASSSPAGTGNTIYF. The CDR3 DNA is TGTGCCAGCAGCTCCCCCGCAGGGACTGGAAACACCATATATTTT.

This clone occurred a few times. The rearrangement uses TRBV4-3 and TRBJ1-2; D is undetermined. Germline CDR1 reads LGHNA; CDR2 reads YSLEER. The CDR3 covers 13 residues. Trimming removed 1 base at V and 4 bases at J, with 7 bases between. The CDR3 region is CASSQVGLYGYTF. The CDR3 DNA is TGCGCCAGCAGCCAAGTTGGGCTCTATGGCTACACCTTC.

This clone was observed a single time. This rearrangement joins TRBV4-2 to TRBJ2-7; 13 positions match TRBD2. Per germline, CDR1 LGHNA and CDR2 YNFKEQ. V trimming: 0 bases; J trimming: 3 bases; junction bases outside the gene matches: 14. This CDR3 is built from 20 residues. CDR3 sequence: CASSQDLTSGRHGERYEQYF. CDR3 nucleotides: TGTGCCAGCAGCCAAGATCTGACTAGCGGGAGGCATGGGGAGCGCTACGAGCAGTACTTC.

V usage is TRBV19 and J usage is TRBJ2-1; 8 nucleotides match TRBD2. This CDR3 is built from 15 residues. The germline CDR1 and CDR2 sequences are LNHDA and SQIVND (reference sequence). V lost 3 bases and J lost 7; bases outside the gene matches: 8. CDR3 sequence reads: CASSIMTSAGNEQFF. The CDR3 nucleotides read TGTGCCAGTAGTATTATGACTAGCGCGGGGAATGAGCAGTTCTTC.

The V and J genes are TRBV18 and TRBJ1-1; 9 nucleotides agree with TRBD1. The CDR3 totals 14 residues. Germline V CDR1 and CDR2: KGHSH, LQKENI. The V segment lost 2 bases and the J segment 11 bases; nucleotides outside the gene matches: 9. The CDR3 spells CASSPEQGARMAFF. CDR3 DNA: TGTGCCAGCTCACCAGAACAGGGGGCGCGGATGGCTTTCTTT. Full variable domain (rest looked up from reference TRBV18 and TRBJ1-1): NAGVMQNPRHLVRRRGQEARLRCSPMKGHSHVYWYRQLPEEGLKFMVYLQKENIIDESGMPKERFSAEFPKEGPSILRIQQVVRGDSAAYFCASSPEQGARMAFFGQGTRLTVV.

V and J are TRBV6-4 and TRBJ2-1; possibly TRBD1 for D (5 bases). This CDR3 contains 15 residues. Germline V gene data show CDR1 as MRHNA and CDR2 as SNTAGT. V lost 5 bases and J lost 6, with 17 bases in between. The CDR3 nucleotides are TGTGCCAGCAGTCCCGAGGAGACAGACTTCAATGAGCAGTTCTTC. This sequence encodes CASSPEETDFNEQFF.

This chain uses TRBV6-5 with TRBJ1-3, with D maybe TRBD1 (6 bases). Germline V gene lookup returns CDR1 MNHEY and CDR2 SVGAGI. The CDR3 runs 16 residues. Trimming removed 4 bases from V and 3 bases from J, with 16 bases in between. This CDR3 reads CASSSQLGAGGNTIYF. In nucleotides, the CDR3 is TGTGCCAGCAGTTCCCAACTGGGGGCAGGTGGAAACACCATATATTTT.

The table lists this clone with a few counts. The genes are TRBV10-3 and TRBJ1-1; 8 bases are shared with TRBD1. Germline V gene data show CDR1 as ENHRY and CDR2 as SYGVKD. The CDR3 runs to 14 residues. V shed 6 bases, J shed 2 bases, and the junction held 5 bases outside the gene matches. The CDR3 DNA reads TGTGCCATCAGCCCGGACAGGGATAACACTGAAGCTTTCTTT. Protein: CAISPDRDNTEAFF.

The chain recombines TRBV7-8 with TRBJ2-3, with 8 bases aligning to TRBD2. The CDR3 is 14 amino acids. The junction had 10 bases not matched to a gene; V was cut back by 11 bases and J by 3 bases. Per germline, CDR1 SGHVS and CDR2 FQNEAQ. CDR3 in DNA: TGTGCCTCTACGGGGGGGGATTGGACAGATACGCAGTATTTT. Encoded protein: CASTGGDWTDTQYF.

This clone was observed once. The V and J genes are TRBV9 and TRBJ2-7; D unclear. Looked up from germline, CDR1 is SGDLS and CDR2 is YYNGEE. V lost 0 bases and J lost 1, with 8 bases in between. The CDR3 length is 14 residues. CDR3 sequence: CASSVDGLSYEQYF. Written as DNA, the CDR3 is TGTGCCAGCAGCGTAGATGGGCTTTCCTACGAGCAGTACTTC.

This chain connects TRBV9 to TRBJ2-3; 11 positions agree with TRBD1. With 0 bases clipped from V and 5 bases from J, the junction kept 5 bases outside the gene matches. The CDR3 loop spans 16 amino acids. Looked up from germline, CDR1 is SGDLS and CDR2 is YYNGEE. The CDR3 sequence: CASSVGGTGGGDTQYF. In DNA form, the CDR3 reads TGTGCCAGCAGCGTAGGTGGGACAGGGGGAGGAGATACGCAGTATTTT.

The CDR3: CASSLVPAGGEETQYF. CDR3 DNA: TGTGCCAGCAGCTTAGTCCCAGCGGGAGGGGAAGAGACCCAGTACTTC. The V call is TRBV7-8, the J call TRBJ2-5; 10 nucleotides line up with TRBD2. Per the germline V gene, CDR1 is SGHVS and CDR2 is FQNEAQ. The CDR3 consists of 16 residues. V shed 1 base, J shed 3 bases, and the junction held 5 bases outside the gene matches.

V and J are TRBV28 and TRBJ1-1; D call uncertain. The CDR3 is 13 residues long. V was pared by 11 bases and J by 0 bases, with 13 bases between. The V gene's germline CDR1 is MDHEN and CDR2 SYDVKM. CDR3: CAGRREMNTEAFF. CDR3 nucleotides: TGTGCCGGTCGGAGGGAGATGAACACTGAAGCTTTCTTT.

J is TRBJ2-5 and V is TRBV5-1, with TRBD1 identical over 9 bases. The CDR3 has 17 residues. V was clipped by 0 bases and J by 3 bases; unmatched bases: 9. Germline V lookup: CDR1 SGHRS, CDR2 YFSETQ. CDR3 coding DNA: TGCGCCAGCAGCTTGGAGTACAGGGACAGGGAAAAAGAGACCCAGTACTTC. Encoded protein: CASSLEYRDREKETQYF.

In this sample, this clone turned up a few times. This sample also contains other DNA sequences that code for the same CDR3. The chain joins TRBV7-8 to TRBJ1-3, with a possible D match to TRBD1 (6 bases). The V end was cut by 6 bases, the J end by 0 bases, with 9 bases between. CDR1 SGHVS and CDR2 FQNEAQ come from the germline V gene. The CDR3 runs 14 residues. The CDR3 nucleotides are TGTGCCAGCAGTCTCAGGGGCTCTGGAAACACCATATATTTT. Translated: CASSLRGSGNTIYF.

This chain connects TRBV5-4 to TRBJ1-2; 11 nucleotides align to TRBD1. CDR3 length: 15 residues. Germline CDR1 and CDR2: SGHNT and YYREEE (reference sequence). V gave up 6 bases and J gave up 6 bases; unmatched junction bases: 10. This chain's CDR3 is CASNTGTGGRHGYTF. The DNA for the CDR3 is TGTGCCAGCAACACCGGGACAGGGGGACGGCATGGCTACACCTTC.

The chain uses TRBV6-5 and TRBJ1-2; TRBD1 aligns across 7 bases. V lost 4 bases, J lost 2 bases, and 7 bases stayed unmatched. CDR3 length: 15 residues. Germline V gives CDR1 MNHEY, CDR2 SVGAGI. CDR3 sequence reads: CASSSSRQGNYGYTF. The CDR3 coding sequence is TGTGCCAGCAGTTCATCCCGACAGGGCAACTATGGCTACACCTTC.

The genes are TRBV20-1 and TRBJ1-4; D gene unclear. There are 11 residues in the CDR3. With 3 bases removed from V and 5 bases from J, the gap between germline ends came to 4 bases. In germline, CDR1 is DFQATT, CDR2 SNEGSKA (reference sequence). For the CDR3, the DNA is TGCAGTGCTAGGAGAAATGAAAAACTGTTTTTT. It translates to CSARRNEKLFF.

This clone is a singleton in its sample. The rearrangement uses TRBV27 and TRBJ2-1; 12 bases map to TRBD2. In germline, CDR1 is MNHEY, CDR2 SMNVEV (reference sequence). The CDR3 runs to 16 residues. V gave up 5 bases and J gave up 1 base; unmatched junction bases: 3. In DNA form, the CDR3 reads TGTGCCAGCAGTCGGACTAGCGGGACATCCTACAATGAGCAGTTCTTC. As protein: CASSRTSGTSYNEQFF.

The V gene is TRBV5-6, the J gene TRBJ2-5, with 9 bases lining up with TRBD2. The CDR3 loop spans 18 amino acids. Trimming took 4 bases from V and 0 from J; bases not matched to a gene: 13. Germline V CDR1 and CDR2: SGHDT, YYEEEE. DNA for the CDR3: TGTGCCAGCAGCCTCTCAGGCAGCGGGGGGCTGTACCAAGAGACCCAGTACTTC. This translates into CASSLSGSGGLYQETQYF.

The rearrangement links TRBV5-4 to TRBJ2-5, with D possibly TRBD2 on 5 matching bases. V dropped 0 bases and J dropped 1 base, with 13 bases sitting between them. The CDR3 has 16 amino acids. Per the germline V gene, CDR1 is SGHNT and CDR2 is YYREEE (reference sequence). The CDR3 nucleotides read TGTGCCAGCAGCTTGGGTCCCACGGCGGGCCAAGAGACCCAGTACTTC. Protein: CASSLGPTAGQETQYF. Combining the CDR3 with reference TRBV5-4 and TRBJ2-5 gives the whole variable domain ETGVTQSPTHLIKTRGQQVTLRCSSQSGHNTVSWYQQALGQGPQFIFQYYREEENGRGNFPPRFSGLQFPNYSSELNVNALELDDSALYLCASSLGPTAGQETQYFGPGTRLLVL.

This rearrangement joins TRBV28 to TRBJ2-3; 9 bases match TRBD1. The V segment lost 10 bases and the J segment 1 base; nucleotides outside the gene matches: 3. CDR3 size: 13 residues. Germline values: CDR1 MDHEN, CDR2 SYDVKM. The CDR3 reads CATRDRGTDTQYF. The CDR3 bases are TGTGCCACTAGGGACAGGGGCACAGATACGCAGTATTTT.

The chain is built from TRBV6-1 and TRBJ1-2, with 9 bases matching TRBD1. The CDR3 is 15 amino acids. Losses at the gene ends were 2 bases for V and 5 bases for J; bases not matched to a gene: 6. Germline V gene sequence: CDR1 MNHNS, CDR2 SASEGT. CDR3 coding DNA: TGTGCCAGCAGTGAAAACAGGGGGCGCCGGTATGGCTACACCTTC. Encoded protein: CASSENRGRRYGYTF.